The clone carrying this TCR beta chain showed up many times. Its antigen remains unknown. This specimen comes from a study of T cell repertoires in cytomegalovirus infection. Study-level background: An indication of both CMV infection and matching HLA type came from public TCR beta signatures. General observations from the study: CMV-specific HLA-C-restricted TCR beta clonotypes dominated the ex vivo response. Cumulative frequency (of public TCR beta family members) identified carriers of CMV plus the relevant HLA.

This CDR3 spans 15 amino acids. J gave up 7 bases and V 3 bases, and 6 bases lay outside the gene matches. Germline V CDR1 and CDR2: SGHVS, FQNEAQ. TCRdb analysed the reads with MiXCR anew, one entry per CDR3 protein. This sample has about 490,000 distinct CDR3 sequences, with 26% found just once. The sample consisted of PBMCs. The chain carries TRBV7-8 and TRBJ1-5, with 10 bases fitting TRBD1. This sequence was found in a human donor in good health (CMV status not recorded). Some clones in this sample may be carry-over from other donors' samples. CDR3 in amino acids: CASSFPGQGSQPQHF. The CDR3 DNA reads TGTGCCAGCAGCTTTCCGGGACAGGGGAGCCAGCCCCAGCATTTT.